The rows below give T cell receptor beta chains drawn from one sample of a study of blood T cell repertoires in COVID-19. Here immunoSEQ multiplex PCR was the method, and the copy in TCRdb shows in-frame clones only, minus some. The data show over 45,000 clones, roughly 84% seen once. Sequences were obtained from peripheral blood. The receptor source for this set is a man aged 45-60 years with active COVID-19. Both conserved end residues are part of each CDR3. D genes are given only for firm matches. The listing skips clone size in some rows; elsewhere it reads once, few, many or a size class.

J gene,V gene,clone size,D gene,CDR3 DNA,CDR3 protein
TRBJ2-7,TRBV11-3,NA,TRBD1,TGTGCCAGCAGTTTAAACAGGGGCGACGAGCAGTACTTC,CASSLNRGDEQYF
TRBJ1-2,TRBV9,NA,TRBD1,TGTGCCAGCAGCGCCCGTCAGGGGGCGCGTGGCTACACCTTC,CASSARQGARGYTF
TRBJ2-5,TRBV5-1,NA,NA,TGCGCCAGCAGCCGAGAGAACCAAGAGACCCAGTACTTC,CASSRENQETQYF
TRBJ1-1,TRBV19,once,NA,TGTGCCAGTAGTATAGGGTCCGGGGACACTGAAGCTTTCTTT,CASSIGSGDTEAFF
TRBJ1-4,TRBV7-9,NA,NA,TGTGCCAGCAGCTCCTGGCAGGGGCTTAATGAAAAACTGTTTTTT,CASSSWQGLNEKLFF
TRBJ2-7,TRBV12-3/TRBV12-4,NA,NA,TGTGCCAGCTCGGGGGTCGGGGTAGGCGAGCAGTACTTC,CASSGVGVGEQYF
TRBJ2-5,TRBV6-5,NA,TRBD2,TGTGCCAGCACCTGGGGGGGGCAAGAGACCCAGTACTTC,CASTWGGQETQYF
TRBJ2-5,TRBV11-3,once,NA,TGTGCCAGCAGCACAACTAGAAACCAAGAGACCCAGTACTTC,CASSTTRNQETQYF
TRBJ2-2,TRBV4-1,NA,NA,TGCGCCAGCAGCCGCCAGGGGGGAGGTACTAACACCGGGGAGCTGTTTTTT,CASSRQGGGTNTGELFF
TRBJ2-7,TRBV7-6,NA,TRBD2,TGTGCCAGCAGCACCGGGGCGGAGGGACTAGCGCTAGTCGAGCAGTACTTC,CASSTGAEGLALVEQYF
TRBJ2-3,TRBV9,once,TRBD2,TGTGCCAGCAGCGTAGCTGGGACTAGCGTGACAGATACGCAGTATTTT,CASSVAGTSVTDTQYF
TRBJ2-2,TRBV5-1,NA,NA,TGCGCCAGCAGCCGCACAGACACCGGGGAGCTGTTTTTT,CASSRTDTGELFF
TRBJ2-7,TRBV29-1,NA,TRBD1,TGCAGCGTTCAGCGACAGGGCTACGAGCAGTACTTC,CSVQRQGYEQYF
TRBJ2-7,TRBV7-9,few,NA,TGTGCCAGCAGCTTAGATGGTATAGCCCCCTACGAGCAGTACTTC,CASSLDGIAPYEQYF
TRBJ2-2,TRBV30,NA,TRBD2,TGTGCCTGGAGTGTCTCGGGGGGGCCCGACGGGGAGCTGTTTTTT,CAWSVSGGPDGELFF
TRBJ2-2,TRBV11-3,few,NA,TGTGCCAGCACGCCCTCGGGACAGAACACCGGGGAGCTGTTTTTT,CASTPSGQNTGELFF
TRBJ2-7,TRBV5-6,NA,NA,TGTGCCAGCACGAAAACGGGGATCCTCGAGCAGTACTTC,CASTKTGILEQYF
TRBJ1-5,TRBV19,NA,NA,TGTGCCAGTAGCACGACAGTGGCGGGGGCGCCCCAGCATTTT,CASSTTVAGAPQHF
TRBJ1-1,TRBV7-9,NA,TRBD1,TGTGCCAGCAGCTTAACAGGGGGACGGTACACTGAAGCTTTCTTT,CASSLTGGRYTEAFF
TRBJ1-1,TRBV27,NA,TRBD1,TGTGCCAGCAGTTTTCTTGACAGGGGGGGGACGGACACTGAAGCTTTCTTT,CASSFLDRGGTDTEAFF
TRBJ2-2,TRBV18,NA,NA,TGTGCCAGCTCCGCCATACTAAACACCGGGGAGCTGTTTTTT,CASSAILNTGELFF